The TCR beta chain under discussion was sequenced for a study of T cells expressing NK-cell markers. Across the study: In sorted CD3+CD56+NKG2C+, CD3+CD56+NKG2C- and CD3+CD56-NKG2C+ T cells, TCR beta repertoires were obtained. The study's findings and limits: Whether expanded NKG2C+ T cell clones were HCMV specific stayed uncertain. Topping the CD3+CD56-NKG2C+ fraction as well were these clonotypes, in a handful of donors.

TCR beta libraries carry UMIs added by 5'RACE template switching. TCRdb reprocessed the 5' RACE reads, with one entry per CDR3 protein and no DNA. In total, the table holds roughly 150,000 distinct CDR3 sequences. Details on this clonotype: Its matching antigen is unknown.

CDR1 and CDR2 from the germline V gene are MNHNS and SASEGT. CDR3 size: 13 residues. V is TRBV6-1 and J is TRBJ1-4; the TRBD1 assignment by TCRdb is unverifiable without DNA. Sequenced input: blood T cells: a sorted CD56 or NKG2C T cell subset, CD4+ or CD8+ T cells, or bulk PBMC T cells (not recorded which). This TCR was sampled from a woman between 18 and 70 years old in good health. The CDR3 sequence is CASSSTGDEKLFF.